One sample yielded the 21 T cell receptor beta chains listed below, sequenced in a study of T cells in Graves' hyperthyroidism and ophthalmopathy. RNA transcripts yielded amplified TCR beta CDR3 regions. The primer set for the first-round RT-PCR of the TCR CDR3 was HTBI. TCRdb itself ran the multiplex PCR reads through MiXCR, one entry per CDR3 protein. Of approximately 360,000 distinct CDR3 sequences listed, 15% to 19% are singletons. The source material was blood. These receptors were obtained from a woman aged 18-35 years with Graves' hyperthyroidism that later progressed to Graves' ophthalmopathy.

This clonotype was observed a handful of times. This chain connects TRBV20-1 to TRBJ2-5; 7 bases match TRBD1. The J segment lost 1 base and the V segment lost 3 bases, leaving 5 bases of the junction unmatched. Germline loops: CDR1 DFQATT, CDR2 SNEGSKA (reference sequence). The CDR3 totals 14 residues. The DNA of the CDR3 is TGCAGTGCTAGCCCTCGACAGGGCCAAGAGACCCAGTACTTC. It codes for CSASPRQGQETQYF.

This clonotype was found a few times. The chain recombines TRBV19 with TRBJ2-2; 7 nucleotides agree with TRBD2. V gave up 5 bases and J gave up 3 bases; unmatched junction bases: 3. There are 14 residues in the CDR3. Germline V gene lookup returns CDR1 LNHDA and CDR2 SQIVND (reference sequence). CDR3 bases: TGTGCCAGTAGTCGCCGGGGGGACACCGGGGAGCTGTTTTTT. This encodes CASSRRGDTGELFF.

The chain has TRBV7-9 and TRBJ2-7; tentatively, D is TRBD2 (6 bases). The V gene's germline CDR1 is SEHNR and CDR2 FQNEAQ (reference sequence). The V end was cut by 0 bases, the J end by 5 bases, with 11 bases between. CDR3 length: 14 residues. This chain's CDR3 is CASSLASGLDEQYF. CDR3 nucleotide sequence: TGTGCCAGCAGCTTAGCGTCGGGACTCGACGAGCAGTACTTC.

This clonotype has at least ten counts. This chain uses TRBV28 with TRBJ2-7; 10 nucleotides agree with TRBD2. CDR3 length equals 18 residues. Trimming at V came to 6 bases and at J to 1 base, leaving 15 bases not matched to a gene. Germline assignment: CDR1 MDHEN and CDR2 SYDVKM. CDR3 protein: CASSTVLLAGAGSYEQYF. The DNA for the CDR3 is TGTGCCAGCAGCACGGTTCTTCTAGCGGGAGCGGGTTCCTACGAGCAGTACTTC.

This clonotype came up a few times. The V call is TRBV7-9, the J call TRBJ2-2; 8 nucleotides agree with TRBD2. The V segment lost 2 bases and the J segment 1 base; nucleotides outside the gene matches: 6. Looked up from germline, CDR1 is SEHNR and CDR2 is FQNEAQ (reference sequence). The length of the CDR3 is 17 residues. The CDR3 loop reads CASSLTSGGRNTGELFF. The CDR3 nucleotides read TGTGCCAGCAGCTTAACTAGCGGAGGGCGGAACACCGGGGAGCTGTTTTTT. The variable domain in full, completed from reference TRBV7-9 and TRBJ2-2, reads DTGVSQNPRHKITKRGQNVTFRCDPISEHNRLYWYRQTLGQGPEFLTYFQNEAQLEKSRLLSDRFSAERPKGSFSTLEIQRTEQGDSAMYLCASSLTSGGRNTGELFFGEGSRLTVL.

This clonotype occurred a few times. The V gene is TRBV25-1, the J gene TRBJ2-2, with D unclear. The CDR3 loop spans 10 amino acids. Looked up from germline, CDR1 is MGHDK and CDR2 is SYGVNS. Trimming removed 11 bases at V and 5 bases at J, with 6 bases between. The CDR3 DNA is TGTGCCGCCGGAACCGGGGAGCTGTTTTTT. Encoded protein: CAAGTGELFF.

About this clonotype: One base away lies a much larger clone, so this may be a sequencing read error. CDR3 coding DNA: TGTGCCAGCAGCTTATTGGGACAAAGCTCCTACGAGCGGTACTTC. Protein product: CASSLLGQSSYERYF. The rearrangement joins TRBV13 to TRBJ2-7; weak D call: TRBD1 (6 bases). Germline V CDR1 and CDR2: PRHDT, FYEKMQ (reference sequence). This CDR3 is 15 amino acids long.

Many counts were recorded for this clonotype. The chain carries TRBV7-9 and TRBJ1-5; D call uncertain. The CDR3 has 13 residues. The V gene's germline CDR1 is SEHNR and CDR2 FQNEAQ (reference sequence). Deletions cut 5 bases from V and 5 bases from J, with 10 bases between. CDR3 sequence: CASSQADYQPQHF. The CDR3 DNA reads as TGTGCCAGCAGCCAGGCGGATTATCAGCCCCAGCATTTT. Full variable domain (missing parts from reference TRBV7-9 and TRBJ1-5): DTGVSQNPRHKITKRGQNVTFRCDPISEHNRLYWYRQTLGQGPEFLTYFQNEAQLEKSRLLSDRFSAERPKGSFSTLEIQRTEQGDSAMYLCASSQADYQPQHFGDGTRLSIL.

The table lists this clonotype with a few counts. V gene TRBV30 combines with J gene TRBJ2-5, with D perhaps matching TRBD1 or TRBD2 (5 bases each). The CDR3 sequence is 14 residues long. V shed 0 bases and J shed 2 bases, with 10 bases lying between them. Per the germline V gene, CDR1 is GTSNPN and CDR2 is SVGIG (reference sequence). The CDR3 is CAWSVRGRQETQYF. Written as DNA, the CDR3 is TGTGCCTGGAGTGTACGGGGCAGACAAGAGACCCAGTACTTC.

The chain links TRBV20-1 to TRBJ1-4, with D unclear. CDR1 is DFQATT and CDR2 is SNEGSKA in the germline V gene (reference sequence). The CDR3 totals 15 residues. V lost 0 bases to trimming and J lost 8 bases, with 16 bases between them. CDR3 DNA sequence: TGCAGTGCTAGAGATCGCGACGCTCACGGCGAAAAACTGTTTTTT. This encodes CSARDRDAHGEKLFF.

The V gene is TRBV6-1, the J gene TRBJ1-1; a weak D match, TRBD1 (5 bases). CDR3 length equals 12 residues. V was pared by 10 bases and J by 1 base, with 10 bases between. Per germline, CDR1 MNHNS and CDR2 SASEGT. The CDR3 region is CATTTGNTEAFF. The CDR3 region has the DNA TGTGCCACCACAACAGGGAACACTGAAGCTTTCTTT.

The sample holds a few counts of this clonotype. The chain links TRBV5-5 to TRBJ1-3; D call uncertain. The germline V gene encodes CDR1 SGHKS and CDR2 YYEKEE (reference sequence). With 0 bases removed from V and 3 bases from J, the gap between germline ends came to 10 bases. The CDR3 runs 15 residues. This CDR3 is CASSLVGRGGNTIYF. CDR3 nucleotide sequence: TGTGCCAGCAGCTTGGTGGGGAGAGGTGGAAACACCATATATTTT. The entire variable domain, with the rest obtained from reference TRBV5-5 and TRBJ1-3, is as follows: DAGVTQSPTHLIKTRGQQVTLRCSPISGHKSVSWYQQVLGQGPQFIFQYYEKEERGRGNFPDRFSARQFPNYSSELNVNALLLGDSALYLCASSLVGRGGNTIYFGEGSWLTVV.

Ten or more counts support this clonotype. The chain couples TRBV11-2 to TRBJ2-1, with 7 bases identical to TRBD2. Losses at the gene ends were 6 bases for V and 4 bases for J; bases not matched to a gene: 12. Germline CDR1 and CDR2: SGHAT and FQNNGV. This CDR3 contains 16 residues. Here the CDR3 reads CASRQGAGLVYNEQFF. In DNA form, the CDR3 reads TGTGCCAGCAGGCAAGGGGCCGGACTAGTATACAATGAGCAGTTCTTC. The full variable domain, its missing parts supplied by reference TRBV11-2 and TRBJ2-1, is EAGVAQSPRYKIIEKRQSVAFWCNPISGHATLYWYQQILGQGPKLLIQFQNNGVVDDSQLPKDRFSAERLKGVDSTLKIQPAKLEDSAVYLCASRQGAGLVYNEQFFGPGTRLTVL.

This clonotype came up a few times. The chain recombines TRBV5-1 with TRBJ2-1, with D possibly matching TRBD2 (6 bases). Germline CDR1 is SGHRS and CDR2 is YFSETQ. CDR3 size: 16 residues. Trimming took off 1 base at V and 8 bases at J, with 19 bases between the two ends. The DNA for the CDR3 is TGCGCCAGCAGCTTGAATGTCCGGGACTCTGTCGATGAGCAGTTCTTC. This gives the protein CASSLNVRDSVDEQFF. Looking up the rest from reference TRBV5-1 and TRBJ2-1 gives the full variable domain: KAGVTQTPRYLIKTRGQQVTLSCSPISGHRSVSWYQQTPGQGLQFLFEYFSETQRNKGNFPGRFSGRQFSNSRSEMNVSTLELGDSALYLCASSLNVRDSVDEQFFGPGTRLTVL.

In this sample, this clonotype turned up many times. The J gene is TRBJ2-3, the V gene TRBV5-6; 8 bases line up with TRBD2. The CDR3 spans 15 residues. Losses at the gene ends were 0 bases for V and 2 bases for J; bases not matched to a gene: 2. Germline V gene sequence: CDR1 SGHDT, CDR2 YYEEEE. DNA of the CDR3: TGTGCCAGCAGCTTGGCGGGAGGGGTCACAGATACGCAGTATTTT. Its protein product is CASSLAGGVTDTQYF.

This clonotype was recorded at least ten times. The CDR3 spells CASSPGRTNEKLFF. The CDR3 nucleotides are TGTGCCAGCAGCCCGGGCAGAACTAATGAAAAACTGTTTTTT. V and J are TRBV27 and TRBJ1-4, with D unresolved. V gave up 6 bases and J gave up 1 base, with 9 bases separating them. CDR1 and CDR2 (germline): MNHEY, SMNVEV (reference sequence). The CDR3 totals 14 residues. The full variable domain, in which reference TRBV27 and TRBJ1-4 provide the parts outside the CDR3, is EAQVTQNPRYLITVTGKKLTVTCSQNMNHEYMSWYRQDPGLGLRQIYYSMNVEVTDKGDVPEGYKVSRKEKRNFPLILESPSPNQTSLYFCASSPGRTNEKLFFGSGTQLSVL.

This clonotype was detected only a few times. The gene calls are TRBV9 and TRBJ2-7; D assignment may be TRBD1 or TRBD2 (5 bases each). Germline CDR1 reads SGDLS; CDR2 reads YYNGEE. Trimming stripped 3 bases from V and 3 bases from J, with 13 bases between. This CDR3 is built from 14 residues. The DNA for the CDR3 is TGTGCCAGCAGCGCCCGGGACGGCTTCTACGAGCAGTACTTC. Encoded protein: CASSARDGFYEQYF.

This clonotype was seen ten or more times. The V gene is TRBV20-1, the J gene TRBJ2-7; 12 bases line up with TRBD2. This CDR3 has 15 amino acids. The trim removed 6 bases at V and 0 bases at J, leaving 6 bases unmatched. The germline V gene encodes CDR1 DFQATT and CDR2 SNEGSKA (reference sequence). The CDR3 coding sequence is TGCAGTGCCGGACTAGCGGGACACCACTCCTACGAGCAGTACTTC. Protein: CSAGLAGHHSYEQYF.

J is TRBJ2-3 and V is TRBV27; D unresolved. V gave up 5 bases and J gave up 0 bases, with 9 bases separating them. Germline V gene lookup returns CDR1 MNHEY and CDR2 SMNVEV (reference sequence). CDR3 length: 14 residues. The CDR3 spells CASSRASSTDTQYF. The CDR3 nucleotides are TGTGCCAGCAGTAGAGCGTCTAGCACAGATACGCAGTATTTT.

This clonotype showed up many times. The V gene is TRBV20-1, the J gene TRBJ2-5; 7 bases agree with TRBD1. The CDR3 sequence is 13 residues long. V shed 6 bases and J 2 bases; nucleotides not matched to a gene: 6. Germline CDR1 is DFQATT and CDR2 is SNEGSKA (reference sequence). The CDR3 region has the DNA TGCAGTGCGAGGCCCAGGGGGCAAGAGACCCAGTACTTC. Residues: CSARPRGQETQYF.

The chain's CDR3 is CASSPDRGTSPLHF. In nucleotides, the CDR3 is TGCGCCAGCAGTCCCGACCGGGGAACTTCACCCCTCCACTTT. J is TRBJ1-6 and V is TRBV10-1, with D uncertain. V was cut by 5 bases and J by 9 bases, with 14 bases left in between. Germline values: CDR1 WNHNN, CDR2 SYGVQD (reference sequence). The CDR3 loop spans 14 amino acids.